Listed below are T cell receptor beta chains from one sample, sequenced in a study of blood T cell repertoires in COVID-19. Only in-frame clones appear in the TCRdb table, and some are missing; sequencing was by immunoSEQ multiplex PCR. Counted here are about 140,000 clones, roughly 84% occurring once; the ten biggest clones make up around 5.5%. The sequencing sample was made of PBMCs or T cells enriched from blood (not recorded which). The source of these receptors is a man in his forties with acute COVID-19. Both conserved end residues are part of each CDR3. A D gene is named only where the DNA matches it firmly. Size values are once, few and many counts, or a class for expanded clones, and some rows have none.

v_gene,j_gene,abundance,len,d_gene,CDR3aa,CDR3nt
TRBV5-6,TRBJ2-3,-,16,TRBD1,CASSLTPGQAVRWQYF,TGTGCCAGCAGCTTAACACCGGGACAGGCTGTTCGATGGCAGTATTTT
TRBV20-1,TRBJ2-7,-,15,TRBD2,CSASIGSGGNYEQYF,TGCAGTGCTAGTATCGGAAGCGGGGGAAACTACGAGCAGTACTTC
TRBV19,TRBJ1-5,-,14,TRBD1,CASRTDRSGQPQHF,TGTGCCAGTAGGACGGACAGGTCGGGTCAGCCCCAGCATTTT
TRBV24-1,TRBJ2-3,-,14,-,CATSDSAVTDTQYF,TGTGCCACCAGTGACTCAGCGGTCACAGATACGCAGTATTTT
TRBV5-1,TRBJ2-1,-,15,-,CASSLGASGYNEQFF,TGCGCCAGCAGCTTGGGCGCTAGTGGGTACAATGAGCAGTTCTTC
TRBV7-2,TRBJ2-5,-,15,TRBD2,CASSFSSGGAETQYF,TGTGCCAGCAGCTTCTCTAGCGGGGGGGCGGAGACCCAGTACTTC
TRBV7-2,TRBJ2-7,-,14,-,CASSLVGDLYEQYF,TGTGCCAGCAGCTTAGTGGGGGACTTATACGAGCAGTACTTC
TRBV2,TRBJ1-4,-,16,TRBD1,CASREDWDRGDEKLFF,TGTGCCAGCAGGGAAGATTGGGACAGGGGCGACGAAAAACTGTTTTTT
TRBV9,TRBJ2-7,once,16,TRBD1,CASSETGTGGSYEQYF,TGTGCCAGCAGCGAAACCGGGACAGGGGGTTCCTACGAGCAGTACTTC
TRBV5-4,TRBJ1-1,few,14,TRBD1,CASSLGQGATEAFF,TGTGCCAGCAGCCTAGGACAGGGAGCAACTGAAGCTTTCTTT
TRBV6-2/TRBV6-3,TRBJ2-1,-,15,TRBD2,CASSFGLATANEQFF,TGTGCCAGCAGTTTCGGACTAGCGACTGCAAATGAGCAGTTCTTC
TRBV27,TRBJ1-2,-,16,TRBD1,CASSLGDRPTDYGYTF,TGTGCCAGCAGTTTAGGGGACAGGCCGACCGACTATGGCTACACCTTC
TRBV6-5,TRBJ2-1,-,14,-,CASSSEGSLNEQFF,TGTGCCAGCAGTTCGGAGGGTAGTCTAAATGAGCAGTTCTTC
TRBV27,TRBJ1-1,-,14,TRBD1,CASSFRGANTEAFF,TGTGCCAGCAGTTTCAGGGGGGCGAACACTGAAGCTTTCTTT
TRBV20-1,TRBJ2-7,-,9,TRBD1,CSAGTGDNF,TGCAGTGCCGGGACAGGGGACAACTTC
TRBV28,TRBJ2-3,-,13,TRBD2,CTTPAGEADTQYF,TGTACCACCCCAGCGGGGGAGGCAGATACGCAGTATTTT
TRBV5-5,TRBJ2-5,-,15,TRBD2,CASSLALAIQETQYF,TGTGCCAGCAGCTTAGCACTAGCGATCCAAGAGACCCAGTACTTC
TRBV10-1,TRBJ2-5,-,13,-,CASSESHQETQYF,TGCGCCAGCAGTGAGAGCCACCAAGAGACCCAGTACTTC
TRBV7-2,TRBJ2-7,-,17,TRBD1,CASSHQGWGQATSEEYF,TGTGCCAGCAGCCACCAGGGGTGGGGACAGGCCACATCAGAGGAGTACTTC
TRBV11-2,TRBJ2-1,-,16,-,CASSQLIGGFGNEQFF,TGTGCCAGCAGCCAACTGATCGGAGGATTTGGCAATGAGCAGTTCTTC
TRBV28,TRBJ2-7,-,13,-,CASSYSRAHEQYF,TGTGCCAGCAGTTATTCCAGGGCCCACGAGCAGTACTTC
TRBV2,TRBJ1-6,-,14,-,CASNSDSYNSPLHF,TGTGCCAGCAACTCGGACAGCTATAATTCACCCCTCCACTTT
TRBV5-5,TRBJ2-1,-,14,TRBD1,CASSPGQGRGRQFF,TGTGCCAGCAGCCCCGGACAGGGGCGAGGCCGGCAGTTCTTC
TRBV7-2,TRBJ2-2,-,12,-,CASSLNNGELFF,TGTGCCAGCAGCTTAAATAACGGGGAGCTGTTTTTT
TRBV7-9,TRBJ1-5,-,19,-,CASSSSLPGTGLRNQPQHF,TGTGCCAGCAGCTCCTCCCTACCTGGCACGGGACTGAGAAATCAGCCCCAGCATTTT
TRBV7-2,TRBJ1-6,-,16,-,CASSLSHGSYNSPLHF,TGTGCCAGCAGCTTATCGCACGGCTCCTATAATTCACCCCTCCACTTT
TRBV11-2,TRBJ1-4,-,15,TRBD1,CASSLQRGTAEKLFF,TGTGCCAGCAGCTTACAGAGAGGGACAGCTGAAAAACTGTTTTTT
TRBV28,TRBJ1-1,-,14,-,CASSFGFMNTEAFF,TGTGCCAGCAGTTTCGGGTTTATGAACACTGAAGCTTTCTTT
TRBV28,TRBJ2-5,-,16,-,CASSLLRARGPETQYF,TGTGCCAGCAGCCTCCTACGCGCTCGGGGTCCAGAGACCCAGTACTTC
TRBV18,TRBJ1-2,few,14,TRBD1,CASSPSRDRYGYTF,TGTGCCAGCTCACCATCCCGGGACAGATATGGCTACACCTTC
TRBV7-2,TRBJ2-5,-,15,TRBD2,CASSLSGNAWVTQYF,TGTGCCAGCAGCCTTAGCGGGAATGCCTGGGTGACCCAGTACTTC
TRBV5-4,TRBJ2-7,-,15,-,CASSLGLDIGDEQYF,TGTGCCAGCAGCCTGGGATTAGATATAGGGGACGAGCAGTACTTC
TRBV4-3,TRBJ2-6,-,16,TRBD1,CASSLYRGAGANVLTF,TGCGCCAGCAGCCTATACAGGGGAGCTGGGGCCAACGTCCTGACTTTC
TRBV4-3,TRBJ1-1,few,14,-,CASSQELTNTEAFF,TGCGCCAGCAGCCAAGAACTAACCAACACTGAAGCTTTCTTT